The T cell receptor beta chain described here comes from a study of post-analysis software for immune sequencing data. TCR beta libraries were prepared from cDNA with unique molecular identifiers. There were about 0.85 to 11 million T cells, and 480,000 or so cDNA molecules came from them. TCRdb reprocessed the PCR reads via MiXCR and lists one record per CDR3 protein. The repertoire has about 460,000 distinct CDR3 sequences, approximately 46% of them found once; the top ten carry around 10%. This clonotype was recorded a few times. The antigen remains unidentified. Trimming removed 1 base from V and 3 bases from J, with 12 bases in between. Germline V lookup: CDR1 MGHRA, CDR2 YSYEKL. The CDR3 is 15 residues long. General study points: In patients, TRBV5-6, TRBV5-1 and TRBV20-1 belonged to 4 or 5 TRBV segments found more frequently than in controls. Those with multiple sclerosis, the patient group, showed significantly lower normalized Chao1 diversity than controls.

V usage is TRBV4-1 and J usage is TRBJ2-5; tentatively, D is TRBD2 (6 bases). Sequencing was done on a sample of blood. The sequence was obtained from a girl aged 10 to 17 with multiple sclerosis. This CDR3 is CASSQVSGGEETQYF. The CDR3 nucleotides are TGCGCCAGCAGCCAAGTTTCCGGAGGGGAAGAGACCCAGTACTTC.